A single sample is the source of the 19 T cell receptor beta chains below, sequenced in a study of tumor-infiltrating lymphocytes in primary liver carcinoma. Researchers generated TCR beta cDNA from 500 ng of total RNA, relying on a constant-region primer. Libraries of TCR beta came from three nested multiplex PCR rounds with slightly modified ARM-PCR. Rounds one and two of PCR, each of about 10 cycles, were primed with TRBV1-TRBV30 forward primers and a C-beta reverse primer. TCRdb re-derived calls from the multiplex PCR reads in MiXCR, one entry per CDR3 protein. The sample has about 320,000 distinct CDR3 sequences; roughly 60% are singletons. RNA isolated from unsorted whole blood supplied the blood RNA, with germline DNA also extracted. The specimen was peripheral blood. The origin of the receptors is a man aged 40-50 years with primary liver carcinoma and hepatitis B virus infection.

In its sample, this clonotype was seen once. This may be a read error: a much more frequent sequence differs by one nucleotide. This chain uses TRBV12-3 or TRBV12-4 with TRBJ2-1, with D possibly being TRBD2 (7 bases). This CDR3 contains 14 residues. The CDR3 sequence: CASSFGGAGNEQLF. The CDR3 DNA reads as TGTGCCAGCAGTTTTGGGGGGGCCGGCAATGAGCAGCTCTTC.

A word on this clonotype: The germline gene is not matched at one end of the junction; a read error may be the cause. This chain uses TRBV5-5 with TRBJ2-3, with a weak D call TRBD2 (5 bases). In germline, CDR1 is SGHKS, CDR2 YYEKEE (reference sequence). The CDR3 sequence is 13 residues long. CDR3 residues: CVSSLSAGDTQYF. The CDR3 coding sequence is TGTGTCAGCAGCTTGAGTGCGGGCGATACGCAGTATTTT. Together with reference TRBV5-5 and TRBJ2-3, the CDR3 gives the full variable domain: DAGVTQSPTHLIKTRGQQVTLRCSPISGHKSVSWYQQVLGQGPQFIFQYYEKEERGRGNFPDRFSARQFPNYSSELNVNALLLGDSALYLCVSSLSAGDTQYFGPGTRLTVL.

The chain carries TRBV7-9 and TRBJ2-5; TRBD1 matches at 7 bases. The trim removed 5 bases at V and 5 bases at J, leaving 5 bases unmatched. This CDR3 is 13 amino acids long. Germline CDR1 is SEHNR and CDR2 is FQNEAQ (reference sequence). CDR3 amino acids: CASSRDSQETQYF. Here the CDR3 DNA reads TGTGCCAGCAGCCGGGACAGCCAGGAGACCCAGTACTTC.

This clonotype was counted between two and nine times. The V gene is TRBV7-8, the J gene TRBJ1-5; D uncertain. V gave up 5 bases and J gave up 2 bases, with 10 bases separating them. Germline lookup yields CDR1 SGHVS and CDR2 FQNEAQ. This CDR3 comprises 14 residues. The CDR3 bases are TGTGCCAGCAGCATCCACGAGGGCAATCAGCCCCAGCATTTT. Translating it yields CASSIHEGNQPQHF.

This clonotype was observed a handful of times. The gene calls are TRBV2 and TRBJ2-3; D may be TRBD2 (7 bases). Germline V lookup: CDR1 SNHLY, CDR2 FYNNEI. CDR3 length: 15 residues. V shed 9 bases and J shed 6 bases, with 22 bases lying between them. The CDR3 spells CARGGAGWTRDTQYF. CDR3 nucleotide sequence: TGTGCCAGAGGGGGAGCGGGATGGACCAGGGATACGCAGTATTTT.

V is TRBV5-1 and J is TRBJ2-2; D call uncertain. Trimming took 2 bases from V and 4 from J, leaving 9 bases between them. The V gene's germline CDR1 is SGHRS and CDR2 YFSETQ. This CDR3 is 14 amino acids long. CDR3 DNA sequence: TGCGCCAGCAGCTTAGCCTTCCTCACCGGGGAGCTGTTTTTT. Translation gives CASSLAFLTGELFF.

As regards this clonotype: This could be a read error, since a much larger clone is one nucleotide away. The V call is TRBV6-6, the J call TRBJ2-1; 10 bases line up with TRBD1. V lost 10 bases, J lost 8 bases, and 14 bases stayed unmatched. CDR1 and CDR2 (germline): MNHNY, SVGAGI (reference sequence). CDR3 size: 15 residues. The CDR3 DNA reads TGTGCCAACACACCGGGGACAGGGGATGGGTATGAGCAGTTCTTC. Residues: CANTPGTGDGYEQFF.

Note on this clonotype: Mismatch with germline at one junction end may stem from a read error. The chain links TRBV6-2 or TRBV6-3 to TRBJ1-2, with a possible D match to TRBD1 (5 bases). Looked up from germline, CDR1 is MNHEY and CDR2 is SVGEGT. The CDR3 spans 14 residues. The CDR3 nucleotides are TGTGTCAGCAGTCAACTCGGGACGATCTATGGCTACGCCTTC. Translating it yields CVSSQLGTIYGYAF.

Turning to this clonotype: A much larger clone lies one base from this, so it may be a read error. The chain is built from TRBV29-1 and TRBJ1-2; no clear D gene. The V gene lost 6 bases and the J gene lost 4 bases, with 12 bases spanning the gap. The CDR3 runs to 12 residues. CDR1 is SQVTM, CDR2 ANQGSEA, per germline. CDR3 in amino acids: CSVVGKLYGYTF. DNA for the CDR3: TGCAGCGTCGTAGGCAAGCTCTATGGCTACACCTTC.

This clonotype was seen many times. V and J are TRBV6-2 or TRBV6-3 and TRBJ2-5; D possibly corresponds to TRBD2 (6 bases). The CDR3 extends over 15 amino acids. V lost 10 bases, J lost 5 bases, and 23 bases lay in between. Germline V gene lookup returns CDR1 MNHEY and CDR2 SVGEGT. As DNA, the CDR3 is TGTGCCACCAAGCCCTCCGGGACTTTCGAGGAGACCCAGTACTTC. This encodes CATKPSGTFEETQYF.

As for this clonotype: At one boundary the junction diverges from the germline segment, which might be a read error. The V and J genes are TRBV4-2 and TRBJ2-1; TRBD1 or TRBD2 may be the D gene (5 bases each). CDR1 LGHNA and CDR2 YNFKEQ come from the germline V gene. This CDR3 has 15 amino acids. The chain's CDR3 is CTSSRGRGPMNEQFF. The DNA for the CDR3 is TGTACCAGCAGCCGAGGAAGGGGACCCATGAATGAGCAGTTCTTC.

Comments on this clonotype: A read error may explain this, as a much larger clone is one base away. The V gene is TRBV12-3 or TRBV12-4, the J gene TRBJ2-7, with 7 positions matching TRBD2. The length of the CDR3 is 13 residues. CDR3 in amino acids: CASGFGGSNEQYF. DNA of the CDR3: TGTGCCAGCGGTTTTGGCGGGAGCAACGAGCAGTACTTC.

The chain uses TRBV28 and TRBJ1-6; D remains ambiguous. The V end was cut by 4 bases, the J end by 6 bases, with 7 bases between. The CDR3 covers 13 residues. CDR1 is MDHEN, CDR2 SYDVKM, per germline. The CDR3 is CASSSLANSPLHF. CDR3 in DNA: TGTGCCAGCAGTTCCTTAGCTAATTCACCCCTCCACTTT.

Worth noting for this clonotype: A much larger clone is a single base away; this may be a read error. The chain uses TRBV6-2 or TRBV6-3 and TRBJ2-1, with D possibly matching TRBD1 (5 bases). This CDR3 comprises 16 residues. V was cut by 2 bases and J by 8 bases, with 19 bases left in between. The V gene's germline CDR1 is MNHEY and CDR2 SVGEGT. The CDR3 DNA is TGTGCCAGCAGTTACGTTCGGCTAAGCACAGGCCATGAGCAGTTCTTC. Protein sequence: CASSYVRLSTGHEQFF.

This clonotype was picked up a small number of times. This chain links TRBV5-1 with TRBJ2-2; D is uncertain. The CDR3 loop spans 16 amino acids. Between the trimmed V and J ends, which lost 4 bases and 0 bases, there was a span of 13 bases. Germline CDR1 and CDR2: SGHRS and YFSETQ. CDR3 sequence reads: CASSLMDVANTGELFF. The CDR3 coding sequence is TGCGCCAGCAGCCTAATGGACGTCGCGAACACCGGGGAGCTGTTTTTT.

V and J are TRBV6-6 and TRBJ1-1; D is possibly TRBD1 (6 bases). Trimming cost V 7 bases and J 4 bases, with 16 bases left between them. CDR1 is MNHNY, CDR2 SVGAGI, per germline (reference sequence). This CDR3 contains 14 residues. The CDR3 sequence: CASNHRDRGTEAFF. CDR3 bases: TGTGCCAGCAATCACAGGGATCGGGGCACTGAAGCTTTCTTT.

The chain links TRBV6-1 to TRBJ2-1; D gene unclear. Germline assignment: CDR1 MNHNS and CDR2 SASEGT. There are 16 residues in the CDR3. The ends were cut back, 2 bases at V and 2 bases at J, with 13 bases in the middle. The CDR3 is CASSESLVGTYNEQFF. The CDR3 coding sequence is TGTGCCAGCAGTGAATCTCTAGTGGGGACCTACAATGAGCAGTTCTTC.

On this clonotype itself: The final CDR3 position lacks the conserved phenylalanine or tryptophan, pointing to a likely read error. J is TRBJ1-2 and V is TRBV29-1; no firm D call. This CDR3 is 12 amino acids long. Germline V gene sequence: CDR1 SQVTM, CDR2 ANQGSEA. V was shortened by 4 bases and J by 8 bases, with 14 bases between the two germline ends. CDR3 DNA: TGCAGCGTTGCCCGATGGGGTGGAGGCTACACCTTA. It codes for CSVARWGGGYTL.

The chain recombines TRBV6-6 with TRBJ2-3; 10 nucleotides agree with TRBD2. Germline CDR1 reads MNHNY; CDR2 reads SVGAGI (reference sequence). The V and J ends lost 11 bases and 0 bases, in that order; junction bases with no gene match: 11. The CDR3 has 16 amino acids. CDR3 sequence: CADRPTSGASTDTQYF. The CDR3 DNA reads TGTGCCGACAGACCAACTAGCGGGGCTAGCACAGATACGCAGTATTTT.